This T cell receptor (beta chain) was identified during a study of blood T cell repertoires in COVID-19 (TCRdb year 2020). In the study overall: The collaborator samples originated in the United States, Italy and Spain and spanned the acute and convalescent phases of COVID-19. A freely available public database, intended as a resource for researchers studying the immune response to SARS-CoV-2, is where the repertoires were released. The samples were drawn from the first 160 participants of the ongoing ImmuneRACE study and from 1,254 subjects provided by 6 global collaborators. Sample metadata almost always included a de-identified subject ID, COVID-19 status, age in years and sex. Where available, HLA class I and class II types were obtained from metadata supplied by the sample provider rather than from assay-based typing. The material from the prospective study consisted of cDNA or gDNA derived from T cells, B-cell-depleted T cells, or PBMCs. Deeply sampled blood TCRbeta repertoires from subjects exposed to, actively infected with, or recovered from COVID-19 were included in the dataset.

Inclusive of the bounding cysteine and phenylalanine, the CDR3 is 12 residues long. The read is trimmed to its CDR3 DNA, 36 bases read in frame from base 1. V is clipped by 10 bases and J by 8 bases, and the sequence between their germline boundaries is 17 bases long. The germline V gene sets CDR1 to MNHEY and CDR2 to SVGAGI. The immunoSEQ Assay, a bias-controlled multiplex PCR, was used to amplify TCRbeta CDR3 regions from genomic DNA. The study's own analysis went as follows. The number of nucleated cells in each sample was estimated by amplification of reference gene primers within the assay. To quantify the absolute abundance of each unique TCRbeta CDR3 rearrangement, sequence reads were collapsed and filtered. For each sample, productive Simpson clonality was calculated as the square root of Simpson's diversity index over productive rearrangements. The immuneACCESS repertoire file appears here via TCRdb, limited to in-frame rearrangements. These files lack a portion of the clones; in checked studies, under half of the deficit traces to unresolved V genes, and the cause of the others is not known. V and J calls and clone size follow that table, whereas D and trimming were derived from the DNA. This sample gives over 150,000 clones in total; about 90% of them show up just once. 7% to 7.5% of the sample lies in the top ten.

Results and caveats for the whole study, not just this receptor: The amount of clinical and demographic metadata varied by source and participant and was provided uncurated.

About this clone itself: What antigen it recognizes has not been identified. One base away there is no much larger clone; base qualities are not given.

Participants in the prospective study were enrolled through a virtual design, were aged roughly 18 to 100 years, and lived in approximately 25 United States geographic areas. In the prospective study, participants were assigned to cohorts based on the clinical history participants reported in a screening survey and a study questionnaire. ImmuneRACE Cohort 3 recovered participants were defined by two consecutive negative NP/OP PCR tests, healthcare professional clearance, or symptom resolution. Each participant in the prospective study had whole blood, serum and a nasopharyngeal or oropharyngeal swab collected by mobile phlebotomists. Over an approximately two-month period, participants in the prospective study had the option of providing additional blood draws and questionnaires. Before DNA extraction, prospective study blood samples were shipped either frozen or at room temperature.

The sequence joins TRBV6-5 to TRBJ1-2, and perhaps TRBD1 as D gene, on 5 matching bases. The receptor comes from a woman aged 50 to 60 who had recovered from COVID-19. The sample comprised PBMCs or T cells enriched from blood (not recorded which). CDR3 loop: CANTGDRDGYTF. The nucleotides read TGTGCCAACACTGGAGACAGAGACGGCTACACCTTC.